This TCR beta chain comes out of a study of shared clonotypes between healthy human individuals. Only in-frame clones appear in the TCRdb table, and some are missing; sequencing was by immunoSEQ multiplex PCR. The profile covers more than 400,000 clones, with 65% to 85% appearing a single time and about an eighth taken by the ten largest. The CDR3 is 17 amino acids. The germline CDR1 and CDR2 sequences are SGHNT and YYREEE (reference sequence). The V gene end was trimmed by 4 bases and the J gene end by 3 bases; junction bases not matched to a gene: 16. The receptor was isolated from a woman aged 40 to 50 in good health. Some clones in this sample may be carry-over from other donors' samples. Input material: PBMCs. This chain joins TRBV5-4 and TRBJ2-7, with 7 bases fitting TRBD2. The CDR3 sequence is CASSQSVSREILYEQYF. The CDR3 DNA is TGTGCCAGCAGCCAATCGGTATCGCGGGAGATTCTCTACGAGCAGTACTTC.